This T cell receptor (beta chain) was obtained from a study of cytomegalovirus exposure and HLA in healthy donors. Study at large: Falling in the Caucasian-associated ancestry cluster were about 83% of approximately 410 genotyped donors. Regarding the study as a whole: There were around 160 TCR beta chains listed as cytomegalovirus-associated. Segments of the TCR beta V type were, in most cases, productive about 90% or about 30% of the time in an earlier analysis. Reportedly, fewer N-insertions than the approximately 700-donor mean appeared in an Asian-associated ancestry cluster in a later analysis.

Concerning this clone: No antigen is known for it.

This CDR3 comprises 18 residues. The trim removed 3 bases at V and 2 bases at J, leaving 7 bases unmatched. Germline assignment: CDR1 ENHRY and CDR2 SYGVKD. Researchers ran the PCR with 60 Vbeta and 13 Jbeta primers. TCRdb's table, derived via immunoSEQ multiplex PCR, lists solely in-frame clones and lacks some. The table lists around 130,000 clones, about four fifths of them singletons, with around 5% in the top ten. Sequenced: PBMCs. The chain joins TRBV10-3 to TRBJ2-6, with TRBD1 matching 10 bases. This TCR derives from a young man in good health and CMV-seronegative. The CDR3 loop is CAISDPTGGIPGANVLTF. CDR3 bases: TGTGCCATCAGTGACCCGACAGGGGGCATCCCTGGGGCCAACGTCCTGACTTTC.